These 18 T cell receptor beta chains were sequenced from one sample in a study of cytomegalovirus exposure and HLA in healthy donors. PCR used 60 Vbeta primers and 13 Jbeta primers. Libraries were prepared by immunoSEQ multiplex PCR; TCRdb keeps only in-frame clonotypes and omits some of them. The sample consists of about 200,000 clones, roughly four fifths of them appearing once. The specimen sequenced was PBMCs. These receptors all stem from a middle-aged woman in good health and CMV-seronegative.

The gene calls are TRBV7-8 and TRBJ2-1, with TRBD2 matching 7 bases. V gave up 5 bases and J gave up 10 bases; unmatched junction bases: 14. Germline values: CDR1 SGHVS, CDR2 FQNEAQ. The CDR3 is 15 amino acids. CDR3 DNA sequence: TGTGCCAGCAGCCTAATAGAGGGAATAGCGGGCGAGCAGTTCTTC. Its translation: CASSLIEGIAGEQFF.

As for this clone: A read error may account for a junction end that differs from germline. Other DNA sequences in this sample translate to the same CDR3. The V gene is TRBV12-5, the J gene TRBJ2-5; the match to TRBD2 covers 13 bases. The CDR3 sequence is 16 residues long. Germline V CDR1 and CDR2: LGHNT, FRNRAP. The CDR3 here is CASGHTRQGTSGTPYF. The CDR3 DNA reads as TGTGCTAGCGGTCATACGCGACAGGGGACTAGCGGGACCCCGTACTTC.

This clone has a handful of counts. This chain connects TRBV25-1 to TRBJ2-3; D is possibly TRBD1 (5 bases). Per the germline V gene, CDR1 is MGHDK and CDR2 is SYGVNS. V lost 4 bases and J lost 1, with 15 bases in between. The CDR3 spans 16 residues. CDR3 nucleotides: TGTGCCAGCAGTGGAACAGGTACTTCTGGCACAGATACGCAGTATTTT. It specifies CASSGTGTSGTDTQYF.

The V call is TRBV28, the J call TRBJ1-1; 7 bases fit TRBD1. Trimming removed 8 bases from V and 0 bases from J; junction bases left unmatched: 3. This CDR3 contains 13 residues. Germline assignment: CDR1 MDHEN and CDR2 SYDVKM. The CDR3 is CASQDRMNTEAFF. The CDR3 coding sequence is TGTGCCAGCCAGGACAGGATGAACACTGAAGCTTTCTTT.

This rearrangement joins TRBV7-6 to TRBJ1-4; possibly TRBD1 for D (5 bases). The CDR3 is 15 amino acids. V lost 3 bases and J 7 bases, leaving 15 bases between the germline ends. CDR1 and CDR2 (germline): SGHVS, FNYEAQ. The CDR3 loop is CASSFLPQGGEKLFF. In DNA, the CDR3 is TGTGCCAGCAGCTTTTTACCCCAGGGCGGTGAAAAACTGTTTTTT.

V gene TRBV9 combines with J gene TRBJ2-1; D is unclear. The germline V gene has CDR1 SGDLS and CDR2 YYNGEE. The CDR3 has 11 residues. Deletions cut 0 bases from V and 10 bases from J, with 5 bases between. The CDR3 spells CASSVGREQFF. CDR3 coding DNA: TGTGCCAGCAGCGTAGGCAGGGAGCAGTTCTTC.

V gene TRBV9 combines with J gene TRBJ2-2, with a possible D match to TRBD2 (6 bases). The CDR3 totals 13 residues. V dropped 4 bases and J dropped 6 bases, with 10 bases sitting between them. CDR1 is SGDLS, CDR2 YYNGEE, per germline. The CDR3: CASSPRLAGELFF. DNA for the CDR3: TGTGCCAGCAGCCCAAGACTAGCCGGGGAGCTGTTTTTT. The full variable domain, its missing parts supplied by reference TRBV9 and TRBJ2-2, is DSGVTQTPKHLITATGQRVTLRCSPRSGDLSVYWYQQSLDQGLQFLIQYYNGEERAKGNILERFSAQQFPDLHSELNLSSLELGDSALYFCASSPRLAGELFFGEGSRLTVL.

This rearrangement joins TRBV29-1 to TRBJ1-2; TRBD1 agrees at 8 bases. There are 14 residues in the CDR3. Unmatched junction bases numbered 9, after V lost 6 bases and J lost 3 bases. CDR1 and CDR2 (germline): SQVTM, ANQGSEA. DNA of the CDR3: TGCAGCGTCGCCGACACAGGGGGAGACTATGGCTACACCTTC. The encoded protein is CSVADTGGDYGYTF.

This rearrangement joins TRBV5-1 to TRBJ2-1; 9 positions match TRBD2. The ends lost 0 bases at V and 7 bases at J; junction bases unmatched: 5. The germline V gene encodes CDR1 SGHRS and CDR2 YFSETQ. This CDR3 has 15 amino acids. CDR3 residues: CASSLGVAGENEQFF. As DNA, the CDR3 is TGCGCCAGCAGCTTGGGGGTAGCGGGAGAAAATGAGCAGTTCTTC.

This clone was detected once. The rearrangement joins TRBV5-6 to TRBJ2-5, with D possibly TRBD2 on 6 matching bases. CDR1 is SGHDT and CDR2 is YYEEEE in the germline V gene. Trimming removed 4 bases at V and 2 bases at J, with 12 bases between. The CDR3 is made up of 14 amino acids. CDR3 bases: TGTGCCAGCAGCAGCCACCGGGAGCAAGAGACCCAGTACTTC. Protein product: CASSSHREQETQYF.

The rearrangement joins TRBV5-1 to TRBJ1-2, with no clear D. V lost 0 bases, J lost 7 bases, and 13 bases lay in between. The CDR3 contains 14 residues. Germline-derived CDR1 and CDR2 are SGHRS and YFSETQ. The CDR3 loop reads CASSLEWSSPGYTF. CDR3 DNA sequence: TGCGCCAGCAGCTTGGAGTGGAGCTCCCCTGGCTACACCTTC.

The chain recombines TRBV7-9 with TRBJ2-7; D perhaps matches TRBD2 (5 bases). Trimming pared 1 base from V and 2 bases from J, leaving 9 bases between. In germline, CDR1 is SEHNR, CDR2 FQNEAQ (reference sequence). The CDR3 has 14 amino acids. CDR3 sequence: CASSLERPTYEQYF. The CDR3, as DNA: TGTGCCAGCAGCTTAGAGCGGCCCACCTACGAGCAGTACTTC.

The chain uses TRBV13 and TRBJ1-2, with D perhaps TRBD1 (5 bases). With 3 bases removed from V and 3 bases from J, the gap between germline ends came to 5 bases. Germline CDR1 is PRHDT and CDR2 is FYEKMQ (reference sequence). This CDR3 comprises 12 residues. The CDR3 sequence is CASSLTDYGYTF. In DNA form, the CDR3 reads TGTGCCAGCAGCTTGACAGACTATGGCTACACCTTC. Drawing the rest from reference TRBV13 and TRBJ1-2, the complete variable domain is AAGVIQSPRHLIKEKRETATLKCYPIPRHDTVYWYQQGPGQDPQFLISFYEKMQSDKGSIPDRFSAQQFSDYHSELNMSSLELGDSALYFCASSLTDYGYTFGSGTRLTVV.

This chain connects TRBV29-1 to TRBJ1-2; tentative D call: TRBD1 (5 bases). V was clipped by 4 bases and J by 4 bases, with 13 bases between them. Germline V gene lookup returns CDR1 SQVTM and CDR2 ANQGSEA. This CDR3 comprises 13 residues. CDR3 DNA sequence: TGCAGCGTTGGGGGACTAACCGCCTATGGCTACACCTTC. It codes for CSVGGLTAYGYTF.

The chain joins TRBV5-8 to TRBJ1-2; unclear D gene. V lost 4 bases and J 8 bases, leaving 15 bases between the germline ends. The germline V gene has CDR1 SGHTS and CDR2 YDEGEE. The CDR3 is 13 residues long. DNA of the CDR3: TGTGCCAGCAGCCTCATCCTAACTCGGGGCTACACCTTC. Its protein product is CASSLILTRGYTF.

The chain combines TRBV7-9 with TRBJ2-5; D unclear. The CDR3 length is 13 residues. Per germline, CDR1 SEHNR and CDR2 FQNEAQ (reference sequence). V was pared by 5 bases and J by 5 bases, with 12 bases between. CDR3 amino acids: CASSAQAPETQYF. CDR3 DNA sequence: TGTGCCAGCAGCGCCCAGGCTCCGGAGACCCAGTACTTC.

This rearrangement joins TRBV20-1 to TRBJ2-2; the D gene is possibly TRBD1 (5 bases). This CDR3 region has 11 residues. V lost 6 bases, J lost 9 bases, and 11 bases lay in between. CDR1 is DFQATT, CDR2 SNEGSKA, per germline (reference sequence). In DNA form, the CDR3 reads TGCAGTGCCGTCGACAGACGGGAGCTGTTTTTT. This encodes CSAVDRRELFF.

The CDR3 here is CASSYLPGQGKDTQYF. CDR3 nucleotide sequence: TGTGCCAGCAGTTACCTTCCGGGACAGGGAAAAGATACGCAGTATTTT. The gene calls are TRBV6-5 and TRBJ2-3, with 9 bases that match TRBD1. The germline gives CDR1 MNHEY, CDR2 SVGAGI. After removal of 2 bases from V and 5 bases from J, the junction contained 8 bases not matched to a gene. The CDR3 consists of 16 residues.